This T cell receptor (beta chain) was observed in a study of blood T cell repertoires in COVID-19. Clones were sequenced by immunoSEQ multiplex PCR, and TCRdb holds only the in-frame ones, with some missing. The data contain over 25,000 clones, roughly 94% of them seen just once; the ten biggest clones take up approximately 2.5%. CDR1 and CDR2 from the germline V gene are SEHNR and FQNEAQ (reference sequence). The V segment lost 3 bases and the J segment 2 bases; nucleotides outside the gene matches: 0. The CDR3 loop spans 13 amino acids. The chain combines TRBV7-9 with TRBJ2-7; 8 bases map to TRBD2. Sequencing was done on a sample of peripheral blood. This sequence originates from a man aged 50 or older with active COVID-19. In nucleotides, the CDR3 is TGTGCCAGCAGCTTGCGGGAGGCCTACGAGCAGTACTTC. Translated: CASSLREAYEQYF.